The subject of this entry is one T cell receptor (beta chain). Its antigen is unknown. This record belongs to a study of shared clonotypes between healthy human individuals. General study results and limits: Depth was large, yet rarefaction showed that sorted-subset sequencing was incomplete.

The CDR3 covers 15 residues. Germline lookup yields CDR1 SGHTA and CDR2 FQGTGA. V gave up 6 bases and J gave up 2 bases; unmatched junction bases: 9. In the original analysis: Junction-only sequences without quality scores were provided by ImmunoSEQ, so filtering was different. TCRdb's copy holds only in-frame clones and misses some; the assay was immunoSEQ multiplex PCR. V and J calls and clone size come straight from that table; D and trimming were deduced from the DNA. The repertoire holds about 1.4 million clones, with roughly 97% as singletons. The study enrolled healthy HIV-negative adults without recent acute infections or vaccinations as donors.

The specimen sequenced was naive CD4+ T cells sorted from blood. The subset is: CD45RA+ positively selected. The origin of this receptor is a young man in good health. The gene calls are TRBV7-3 and TRBJ1-1, with 7 positions matching TRBD1. The CDR3 loop reads CASSRNRGGNTEAFF. CDR3 bases: TGTGCCAGCAGTAGGAACAGGGGAGGAAACACTGAAGCTTTCTTT.